A single sample is the source of the 29 T cell receptor beta chains below, sequenced in a study of cytotoxic CD8 clonotypes in ibrutinib-treated CLL. The protocol was immunoSEQ multiplex PCR, while the TCRdb copy is restricted to in-frame clones and leaves out a portion. The sample has roughly 200,000 clones; 60% to 80% are singletons. The sequencing here drew on PBMCs, taken after 12 months of ibrutinib treatment. Source of these receptors: a human donor with chronic lymphocytic leukemia.

This chain joins TRBV5-1 and TRBJ2-7; TRBD2 agrees at 8 bases. Germline V gene data show CDR1 as SGHRS and CDR2 as YFSETQ. V lost 0 bases and J lost 5; bases outside the gene matches: 7. The CDR3 runs 15 residues. The CDR3 DNA reads TGCGCCAGCAGCTTGGGAGTAGCGGGAACGAACGAGCAGTACTTC. Amino acids: CASSLGVAGTNEQYF.

V usage is TRBV7-9 and J usage is TRBJ2-7; D not certain. The CDR3 totals 14 residues. CDR1 and CDR2 from the germline V gene are SEHNR and FQNEAQ (reference sequence). The V and J ends lost 5 bases and 4 bases respectively, with 15 bases between them. The CDR3 DNA follows: TGTGCCAGCAGCCAATCGACACTGGTTTACGAGCAGTACTTC. Translated, it gives CASSQSTLVYEQYF.

The J gene is TRBJ1-2, the V gene TRBV6-1; maybe TRBD1 (5 bases). V was trimmed by 3 bases and J by 8 bases, leaving 16 bases between them. The CDR3 runs to 14 residues. Germline CDR1 is MNHNS and CDR2 is SASEGT. Here the CDR3 reads CASSDHIGDEGYTF. The DNA of the CDR3 is TGTGCCAGCAGTGATCATATAGGGGATGAAGGCTACACCTTC.

Written as DNA, the CDR3 is TGTGCCAGCAGGGGACAGGCAAATAACTATGGCTACACCTTC. Its protein is CASRGQANNYGYTF. The V and J genes are TRBV27 and TRBJ1-2, with TRBD1 matching over 8 bases. V lost 6 bases to trimming and J lost 1 base; unmatched junction nucleotides: 4. The CDR3 has 14 residues. Germline assignment: CDR1 MNHEY and CDR2 SMNVEV (reference sequence).

In the case of this clone: Additional DNA sequences in this sample encode the identical CDR3. The chain couples TRBV30 to TRBJ2-7; no firm D call. V gave up 0 bases and J gave up 6 bases, with 6 bases separating them. CDR3 length equals 11 residues. CDR1 is GTSNPN, CDR2 SVGIG, per germline (reference sequence). The CDR3: CAWSVRREQYF. CDR3 bases: TGTGCCTGGAGTGTACGTCGCGAGCAGTACTTC.

V gene TRBV11-2 combines with J gene TRBJ1-3, with 12 bases lining up with TRBD1. This CDR3 contains 16 residues. Germline CDR1 and CDR2: SGHAT and FQNNGV. The V and J ends lost 5 bases and 1 base, in that order; junction bases with no gene match: 3. For the CDR3, the DNA is TGTGCCAGCAGCCCGGGACAGGGGGCTTCTGGAAACACCATATATTTT. This encodes CASSPGQGASGNTIYF. Full variable domain (missing parts from reference TRBV11-2 and TRBJ1-3): EAGVAQSPRYKIIEKRQSVAFWCNPISGHATLYWYQQILGQGPKLLIQFQNNGVVDDSQLPKDRFSAERLKGVDSTLKIQPAKLEDSAVYLCASSPGQGASGNTIYFGEGSWLTVV.

Only a few counts were recorded for this clone. The chain has TRBV30 and TRBJ1-6, with D possibly TRBD1 on 6 matching bases. This CDR3 comprises 14 residues. Trimming took 2 bases from V and 7 from J, leaving 12 bases between them. Germline V CDR1 and CDR2: GTSNPN, SVGIG (reference sequence). In nucleotides, the CDR3 is TGTGCCTGGAGTCGGGGGGCAAGGAATTCACCCCTCCACTTT. Protein: CAWSRGARNSPLHF.

The chain couples TRBV5-1 to TRBJ2-2; TRBD1 or TRBD2 may be the D gene (5 bases each). Germline CDR1 and CDR2: SGHRS and YFSETQ. The CDR3 is 16 residues long. The V and J ends lost 3 bases and 6 bases respectively, with 18 bases between them. In DNA, the CDR3 is TGCGCCAGCAGCTCCCAGACAGTTGGGGACCCCGGGGAGCTGTTTTTT. Translating it yields CASSSQTVGDPGELFF.

V gene TRBV4-1 combines with J gene TRBJ2-7, with TRBD1 matching over 10 bases. The CDR3 has 16 amino acids. Germline trimming cut 0 bases from V and 2 bases from J; bases unmatched to any gene: 4. Germline V CDR1 and CDR2: MGHRA, YSYEKL. This chain's CDR3 is CASSQDPGTGAYEQYF. For the CDR3, the DNA is TGCGCCAGCAGCCAAGATCCCGGGACAGGGGCCTACGAGCAGTACTTC.

This clone was observed a handful of times. The chain uses TRBV7-3 and TRBJ1-2; TRBD1 matches 9 bases. The J segment lost 13 bases and the V segment lost 4 bases, leaving 10 bases of the junction unmatched. The CDR3 loop spans 13 amino acids. The germline gives CDR1 SGHTA, CDR2 FQGTGA. DNA for the CDR3: TGTGCCAGCAGCTCCCAGGGGACAGGGAGGCTCACCTTC. This translates into CASSSQGTGRLTF.

This clone has just a few counts. The rearrangement uses TRBV10-3 and TRBJ2-3, with 7 bases lining up with TRBD2. The V gene's germline CDR1 is ENHRY and CDR2 SYGVKD. The trim removed 3 bases at V and 6 bases at J, leaving 6 bases unmatched. The CDR3 has 14 residues. Here the CDR3 reads CAISDGGGPDTQYF. CDR3 DNA sequence: TGTGCCATCAGTGACGGCGGGGGACCCGATACGCAGTATTTT.

This clone came up a few times. It is likely a read error, because the conserved phenylalanine at the end of the CDR3 is missing. No DNA is shown, since the ends of the CDR3 on it are uncertain; the CDR3 is the one TCRdb lists. This CDR3 reads CSARFGSL. The rearrangement uses TRBV20-1 and TRBJ1-1. Germline V gene data show CDR1 as DFQATT and CDR2 as SNEGSKA (reference sequence). With termini counted, the CDR3 has 8 amino acids.

The V gene is TRBV5-1, the J gene TRBJ2-7; weak D call: TRBD1 (6 bases). CDR1 is SGHRS and CDR2 is YFSETQ in the germline V gene. Trimming stripped 2 bases from V and 5 bases from J, with 14 bases between. CDR3 length: 14 residues. The CDR3 DNA reads as TGCGCCAGCAGCTTCGGGACACCAGGGGACGAGCAGTACTTC. This sequence encodes CASSFGTPGDEQYF. The full variable domain, completed using reference TRBV5-1 and TRBJ2-7, is KAGVTQTPRYLIKTRGQQVTLSCSPISGHRSVSWYQQTPGQGLQFLFEYFSETQRNKGNFPGRFSGRQFSNSRSEMNVSTLELGDSALYLCASSFGTPGDEQYFGPGTRLTVT.

The CDR3 sequence is CASSQSGRDYEQYF. The CDR3 DNA reads as TGCGCCAGCAGCCAATCCGGCAGGGACTACGAGCAGTACTTC. The chain uses TRBV4-3 and TRBJ2-7; D possibly corresponds to TRBD1 (5 bases). Trimming stripped 2 bases from V and 3 bases from J, with 11 bases between. Germline CDR1 reads LGHNA; CDR2 reads YSLEER. The CDR3 covers 14 residues.

This clone came up a few times. The chain carries TRBV11-2 and TRBJ1-2; 7 bases are shared with TRBD1. This CDR3 is built from 16 residues. The trim removed 0 bases at V and 4 bases at J, leaving 8 bases unmatched. Germline V gene data show CDR1 as SGHAT and CDR2 as FQNNGV. Here the CDR3 reads CASSLDRKGAAYGYTF. The CDR3 region has the DNA TGTGCCAGCAGCTTAGATAGGAAGGGGGCCGCCTATGGCTACACCTTC.

This rearrangement joins TRBV7-9 to TRBJ1-2; D gene unclear. Trimming removed 4 bases from V and 8 bases from J, with 8 bases in between. From germline, CDR1 is SEHNR and CDR2 FQNEAQ (reference sequence). This CDR3 region has 11 residues. As DNA, the CDR3 is TGTGCCAGCAGCTCGTTAGGGGGCTACACCTTC. The encoded protein is CASSSLGGYTF.

The J gene is TRBJ1-2, the V gene TRBV7-3, with TRBD1 matching 7 bases. V lost 7 bases and J lost 8; bases outside the gene matches: 4. Germline V gene sequence: CDR1 SGHTA, CDR2 FQGTGA. The CDR3 loop spans 11 amino acids. The CDR3 spells CASTTGPGYTF. The CDR3 DNA is TGTGCCAGCACGACAGGGCCCGGCTACACCTTC.

Many counts were recorded for this clone. V and J are TRBV5-1 and TRBJ1-6; tentatively, D is TRBD1 (5 bases). This CDR3 spans 13 amino acids. Looked up from germline, CDR1 is SGHRS and CDR2 is YFSETQ. Deletions cut 4 bases from V and 8 bases from J, with 10 bases between. This CDR3 reads CASSRSGDSPLHF. The CDR3 coding sequence is TGCGCCAGCAGCCGGTCGGGGGATTCACCCCTCCACTTT.

This rearrangement joins TRBV28 to TRBJ2-7; 8 nucleotides line up with TRBD2. V lost 8 bases, J lost 0 bases, and 6 bases stayed unmatched. The germline V gene has CDR1 MDHEN and CDR2 SYDVKM. The CDR3 runs to 14 residues. In DNA form, the CDR3 reads TGTGCCAGCGCTACTAGCGGTCCCTCCTACGAGCAGTACTTC. It encodes CASATSGPSYEQYF.

CDR3 in DNA: TGTGCCAGTAGGGAACAGGACAGGGGGCTAAACTATGGCTACACCTTC. Translated: CASREQDRGLNYGYTF. The V gene is TRBV19, the J gene TRBJ1-2; the match to TRBD1 covers 11 bases. The CDR3 loop spans 16 amino acids. Germline CDR1 LNHDA, CDR2 SQIVND (reference sequence). The V segment lost 6 bases and the J segment 2 bases; nucleotides outside the gene matches: 8.

The chain employs TRBV30 and TRBJ1-6; TRBD1 might be the D (5 bases). Germline V CDR1 and CDR2: GTSNPN, SVGIG (reference sequence). The CDR3 runs 14 residues. The V end was cut by 1 base, the J end by 9 bases, with 13 bases between. The CDR3 loop reads CAWSAGFKGSPLHF. The CDR3, as DNA: TGTGCCTGGAGTGCAGGGTTTAAGGGTTCACCCCTCCACTTT.

V gene TRBV29-1 combines with J gene TRBJ2-7; TRBD2 matches at 13 bases. V shed 5 bases, J shed 4 bases, and the junction held 11 bases outside the gene matches. Germline CDR1 SQVTM, CDR2 ANQGSEA. CDR3 length equals 16 residues. This chain's CDR3 is CSVTGLAGEDGYEQYF. CDR3 nucleotide sequence: TGCAGCGTTACAGGACTAGCGGGAGAGGACGGATACGAGCAGTACTTC.

In regard to this clone: One end of the junction is discordant with germline, which a read error may explain. The CDR3 DNA sequence: TGCGCCAGCAGCTTGGGGACAGCCCTTTACGAACAGTACTTC. Amino acids: CASSLGTALYEQYF. The chain combines TRBV5-1 with TRBJ2-7; possibly TRBD1 for D (6 bases). The CDR3 contains 14 residues. Germline lookup yields CDR1 SGHRS and CDR2 YFSETQ.

The CDR3: CASSLGTGLGEQYF. Here the CDR3 DNA reads TGTGCCAGCAGCTTGGGGACGGGTCTCGGCGAGCAGTACTTC. The chain uses TRBV5-6 and TRBJ2-7, with D unresolved. CDR3 length: 14 amino acids. V gave up 0 bases and J gave up 6 bases, with 13 bases separating them. Germline CDR1 is SGHDT and CDR2 is YYEEEE.

This clone was detected only a few times. The CDR3 here is CASSPGPRAGEQFF. DNA for the CDR3: TGTGCCAGCAGCCCGGGCCCGCGAGCGGGTGAGCAGTTCTTC. This sequence joins TRBV7-6 and TRBJ2-1, with D perhaps TRBD2 (6 bases). The CDR3 extends over 14 amino acids. V was pared by 5 bases and J by 9 bases, with 17 bases between. CDR1 is SGHVS, CDR2 FNYEAQ, per germline. The variable domain in full, with the rest retrieved from reference TRBV7-6 and TRBJ2-1, is GAGVSQSPRYKVTKRGQDVALRCDPISGHVSLYWYRQALGQGPEFLTYFNYEAQQDKSGLPNDRFSAERPEGSISTLTIQRTEQRDSAMYRCASSPGPRAGEQFFGPGTRLTVL.

This sequence joins TRBV28 and TRBJ2-2, with D possibly TRBD2 on 5 matching bases. Germline CDR1 is MDHEN and CDR2 is SYDVKM. Between the trimmed V and J ends, which lost 7 bases and 6 bases, there was a span of 21 bases. The length of the CDR3 is 16 residues. The CDR3 spells CASTPQRWARAGELFF. CDR3 nucleotide sequence: TGTGCCAGCACCCCCCAAAGGTGGGCGCGGGCCGGGGAGCTGTTTTTT.

The chain combines TRBV19 with TRBJ2-1; 11 bases map to TRBD1. V shed 10 bases and J 10 bases; nucleotides not matched to a gene: 6. The germline V gene has CDR1 LNHDA and CDR2 SQIVND (reference sequence). The CDR3 has 12 amino acids. The DNA of the CDR3 is TGTGCCACCGGACAGGGGGCTTGGGAGCAGTTCTTC. Residues: CATGQGAWEQFF. Looking up the rest from reference TRBV19 and TRBJ2-1 gives the full variable domain: DGGITQSPKYLFRKEGQNVTLSCEQNLNHDAMYWYRQDPGQGLRLIYYSQIVNDFQKGDIAEGYSVSREKKESFPLTVTSAQKNPTAFYLCATGQGAWEQFFGPGTRLTVL.

The genes are TRBV30 and TRBJ1-5; 7 bases map to TRBD1. CDR3 size: 15 residues. The V and J ends lost 1 base and 4 bases, in that order; junction bases with no gene match: 7. Germline V gene lookup returns CDR1 GTSNPN and CDR2 SVGIG (reference sequence). The CDR3 nucleotides are TGTGCCTGGAGTGGTCAGGCAGGGGGAAATCAGCCCCAGCATTTT. Protein product: CAWSGQAGGNQPQHF.

The chain has TRBV18 and TRBJ2-7; D gene ambiguous. The germline CDR1 and CDR2 sequences are KGHSH and LQKENI. V was pared by 0 bases and J by 3 bases, with 6 bases between. The CDR3 has 13 residues. DNA of the CDR3: TGTGCCAGCTCACCACCTCCGGGCTACGAGCAGTACTTC. Encoded protein: CASSPPPGYEQYF.